Sequencing of this T cell receptor (beta chain) was carried out in a study of neurological immune-mediated disorders. General study findings and limits: Among 34 multiple sclerosis patients, phylogenetic grouping put the repertoires of 18 into a single related-CDR3 cluster, a possible signature. Any association between clinical or MRI features and the multiple sclerosis repertoire cluster was absent. Among expanded clones, no CDR3 amino acid sequences were shared across subjects, a pattern suggesting private repertoires in all groups.

There are many counts of this clonotype. Its antigen is unknown. A single record per CDR3 protein comes from TCRdb applying MiXCR to the 5' RACE reads. This sample carries around 69,000 distinct CDR3 sequences, under 5% of them seen once, and the ten largest clones take 5.5% to 8%. CDR3 length: 14 amino acids. Trimming took 4 bases from V and 4 from J, leaving 14 bases between them. Per germline, CDR1 SGHRS and CDR2 YFSETQ. The sequence was collected from a man aged 30 to 39 with multiple sclerosis. The chain uses TRBV5-1 and TRBJ1-1; D may be TRBD1 (5 bases). Source material: PBMCs. CDR3 amino acids: CASSVGQGVTEAFF. DNA for the CDR3: TGCGCCAGCAGCGTTGGCCAGGGTGTCACTGAAGCTTTCTTT.